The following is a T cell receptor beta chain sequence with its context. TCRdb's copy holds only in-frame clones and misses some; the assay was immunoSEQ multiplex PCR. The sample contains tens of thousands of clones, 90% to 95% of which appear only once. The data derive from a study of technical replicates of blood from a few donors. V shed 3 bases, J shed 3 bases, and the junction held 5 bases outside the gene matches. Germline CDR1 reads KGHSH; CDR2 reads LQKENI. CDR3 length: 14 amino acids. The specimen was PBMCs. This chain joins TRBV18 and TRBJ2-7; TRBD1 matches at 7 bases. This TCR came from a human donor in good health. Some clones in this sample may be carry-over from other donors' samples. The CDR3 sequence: CASSPRTGDYEQYF. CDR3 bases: TGTGCCAGCTCACCCAGGACAGGAGACTACGAGCAGTACTTC. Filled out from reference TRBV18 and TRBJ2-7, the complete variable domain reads NAGVMQNPRHLVRRRGQEARLRCSPMKGHSHVYWYRQLPEEGLKFMVYLQKENIIDESGMPKERFSAEFPKEGPSILRIQQVVRGDSAAYFCASSPRTGDYEQYFGPGTRLTVT.